A selection of T cell receptor beta chains follows, all from one sample in a study of blood T cells in healthy people across ages. One entry per CDR3 protein, called by TCRdb with MiXCR from the 5' RACE reads. Of 2 million or so distinct CDR3 sequences in the sample, roughly 52% were seen once. Sequencing input: blood. The receptors here all came from a middle-aged woman in good health. CDR3s include the opening cysteine and the closing phenylalanine or tryptophan. The D gene is left open where the match is weak. The size field is filled for only some rows; it gives once, few, many or a size class.

D gene,V gene,J gene,clone size,CDR3 DNA,CDR3 protein
-,TRBV29-1,TRBJ2-3,-,TGCAGCGTTGAAGAAGGTGCGGCGGCCCCGGGGGATACGCAGTATTTT,CSVEEGAAAPGDTQYF
-,TRBV4-3,TRBJ2-7,-,TGCGCCAGCAGCCACGGGCCTTCCAGCTCCTACGAGCAGTACTTC,CASSHGPSSSYEQYF
-,TRBV6-1,TRBJ1-2,-,TGTGCCAGCACATATTCCGGGACGGGTGCTAACTATGGCTACACCTTC,CASTYSGTGANYGYTF
-,TRBV2,TRBJ2-1,few,TGTGCCAGCAGCCCGGGACTCATGGCGAATGAGCAGTTCTTC,CASSPGLMANEQFF
-,TRBV3-1,TRBJ2-5,-,TGTGCCAGCAGCCAAATTCTCCCAGAGACCCAGTACTTC,CASSQILPETQYF
-,TRBV18,TRBJ1-2,-,TGTGCCGGCTCACCAGGGGAAGATTATGGCTACACCTTC,CAGSPGEDYGYTF
TRBD1,TRBV5-1,TRBJ2-5,-,TGCGCCAGCAGCCGGCAACAGGGGGTGTACCAAGAGACCCAGTACTTC,CASSRQQGVYQETQYF
TRBD2,TRBV6-1,TRBJ2-3,-,TGTGCCAGCAGTGAACACCCCGGGACTAGCGGACGGGATACGCAGTATTTT,CASSEHPGTSGRDTQYF
-,TRBV20-1,TRBJ2-3,-,TGCAGTGCTAGTGAGGCAGGGGTTACAGATACGCAGTATTTT,CSASEAGVTDTQYF
-,TRBV15,TRBJ2-5,-,TGTGCCACCAGCAGATCGGGGGTGGGAGAGCAGTACTTC,CATSRSGVGEQYF
-,TRBV12-3/TRBV12-4,TRBJ2-7,-,TGTGCCAGCAGTTTGATCAGGGGCGCCGAGCAGTACTTC,CASSLIRGAEQYF
TRBD1,TRBV29-1,TRBJ2-1,few,TGCAGCGTGGACGACAGGGGAATCTACAATGAGCAGTTCTTC,CSVDDRGIYNEQFF
TRBD1,TRBV20-1,TRBJ2-1,few,TGCAGTGCTAGCCCGCAGCCGACAGGGATGGAGTTCTTC,CSASPQPTGMEFF
-,TRBV6-2/TRBV6-3,TRBJ2-3,-,TGTGCCAGCAGTTACAGGTCGTTTCCCGATGCGCAGTATTTT,CASSYRSFPDAQYF
-,TRBV20-1,TRBJ2-7,few,TGCAGTGCTGCTATACGGGGAACCAAGAGCTCCTACGAGCAGTACTTC,CSAAIRGTKSSYEQYF
-,TRBV29-1,TRBJ2-1,many,TGCAGCGTTGAAGCCTCCAGCGGTTCCTACAATGAGCAGTTCTTC,CSVEASSGSYNEQFF
-,TRBV18,TRBJ1-4,-,TGTGCCAGCTCAAACGGTAGACTTAATGAAAAACTGTTTTTT,CASSNGRLNEKLFF
-,TRBV28,TRBJ2-3,-,TGTGCCAGCAGTTATTCTCATTTTCGGGACCTTCGCACAGATACGCAGTATTTT,CASSYSHFRDLRTDTQYF
-,TRBV12-3/TRBV12-4,TRBJ2-5,few,TGTGCCAGCAGTTTTTTGGGGGGGGCCTTGGAGACCCAGTACTTC,CASSFLGGALETQYF
-,TRBV7-9,TRBJ2-1,few,TGTGCCAGCAGTCCCGAACAGCGAAATGAGCAGTTCTTC,CASSPEQRNEQFF
-,TRBV2,TRBJ2-1,-,TGTGCCAGCAGTGAAGACCCAGGGCAGGATGAGCAGTTCTTC,CASSEDPGQDEQFF
-,TRBV27,TRBJ2-7,-,TGTGCCAGCAGTTCTTTCTGGGTTGGCGAGCAGTACTTC,CASSSFWVGEQYF
TRBD2,TRBV20-1,TRBJ2-1,-,TGCAGTGCTAGAGTCCCAGTTCTAGCGGCTAGCTCCTACAATGAGCAGTTCTTC,CSARVPVLAASSYNEQFF
-,TRBV20-1,TRBJ1-2,-,TGCAGTGCTAGAGAATCCAGCTCGGGAAACTATGGCTACACCTTC,CSARESSSGNYGYTF
-,TRBV4-1,TRBJ2-5,-,TGCGCCAGCAGCCATGAACACCAAGAGACCCAGTACTTC,CASSHEHQETQYF
-,TRBV29-1,TRBJ2-5,few,TGCAGCGTTGAAGGAAAAAGGGGCGGTGAAGAGACCCAGTACTTC,CSVEGKRGGEETQYF
TRBD2,TRBV6-2/TRBV6-3,TRBJ2-5,few,TGTGCCAGCAGTCGACCTAGCGGGGGCCTCACTGGGGAGCAGTACTTC,CASSRPSGGLTGEQYF
-,TRBV6-1,TRBJ2-1,-,TGTGCCAGCGAACGGAGCAATGAGCAGTTCTTC,CASERSNEQFF
-,TRBV6-2/TRBV6-3,TRBJ2-7,-,TGTGCCAGCAGTTACTTAATCGTGGGACATAGCTCCTACAATGAGCAGTACTTC,CASSYLIVGHSSYNEQYF
-,TRBV20-1,TRBJ1-3,-,TGCAGTGCTAGTGCAGGGAAGAGCTCTGGAAACACCATATATTTT,CSASAGKSSGNTIYF
TRBD1,TRBV27,TRBJ2-4,few,TGTGCCAGCAGGCTAGGGGGCGCGGCCAAAAACATTCAGTACTTC,CASRLGGAAKNIQYF
-,TRBV20-1,TRBJ2-1,-,TGCAGTGCTAGAGAACTGGCAGGGGACTACAATGAGCAGTTCTTC,CSARELAGDYNEQFF
TRBD1,TRBV29-1,TRBJ1-2,-,TGCAGCGTGCCGGGTATACTCGGACAGGGCTTTGGCTACACCTTC,CSVPGILGQGFGYTF
TRBD2,TRBV7-9,TRBJ2-3,-,TGTGCCACTTTACTAGCGGGGGACACAGATACGCAGTATTTT,CATLLAGDTDTQYF
TRBD1,TRBV4-1,TRBJ1-6,few,TGCGCCAGCAGCCAGGGACAGGGAATTGGTTCACCCCTCCACTTT,CASSQGQGIGSPLHF
-,TRBV2,TRBJ2-1,-,TGTGCCAGAGTACCTTGGGGGGGGGCTAGTTACAATGAGCAGTTCTTC,CARVPWGGASYNEQFF